These T cell receptor beta chains were read from a single sample in a study of blood T cell repertoires in COVID-19. Sequencing was performed with immunoSEQ multiplex PCR; in TCRdb, only in-frame clones are kept and a portion is missing. Here the sample spans about 110,000 clones, 70% to 90% being singletons. The material sequenced was peripheral blood. These receptors were taken from a human donor in a cohort sampled during active COVID-19. The CDR3 runs from the conserved cysteine through the conserved F or W. Each record gives: V gene, D gene, clone size, J gene, CDR3 protein, CDR3 DNA. A D gene is named only where the DNA matches it firmly. The listing skips clone size in some rows; elsewhere it reads once, few, many or a size class.

v_call: TRBV20-1
d_call: NA
clone_size: NA
j_call: TRBJ1-1
cdr3_aa: CSASRGKAEAFF
cdr3_nt: TGCAGTGCTAGTAGGGGGAAGGCTGAAGCTTTCTTT

v_call: TRBV5-4
d_call: NA
clone_size: NA
j_call: TRBJ1-1
cdr3_aa: CASSLGGGIGRNTEAFF
cdr3_nt: TGTGCCAGCAGCTTGGGGGGGGGAATAGGGCGGAACACTGAAGCTTTCTTT

v_call: TRBV10-3
d_call: TRBD2
clone_size: NA
j_call: TRBJ2-6
cdr3_aa: CAITGAGDGPGANVLTF
cdr3_nt: TGTGCCATCACTGGAGCGGGAGACGGACCCGGGGCCAACGTCCTGACTTTC

v_call: TRBV5-1
d_call: NA
clone_size: NA
j_call: TRBJ2-7
cdr3_aa: CASIPDTEGEQYF
cdr3_nt: TGCGCCAGCATCCCCGACACCGAAGGCGAGCAGTACTTC

v_call: TRBV18
d_call: NA
clone_size: NA
j_call: TRBJ2-5
cdr3_aa: CASSPGTVQETQYF
cdr3_nt: TGTGCCAGCTCACCAGGGACTGTACAAGAGACCCAGTACTTC

v_call: TRBV28
d_call: NA
clone_size: NA
j_call: TRBJ1-6
cdr3_aa: CASSLYSSLSPLHF
cdr3_nt: TGTGCCAGCAGTTTATATAGTTCTCTGTCTCCCCTCCACTTT

v_call: TRBV7-3
d_call: TRBD1
clone_size: few
j_call: TRBJ1-1
cdr3_aa: CASSLTLAGGAFF
cdr3_nt: TGTGCCAGCAGCTTAACGCTGGCAGGGGGAGCTTTCTTT

v_call: TRBV18
d_call: NA
clone_size: NA
j_call: TRBJ1-3
cdr3_aa: CASSPAGSPGNTIYF
cdr3_nt: TGTGCCAGCTCACCGGCGGGGTCCCCTGGAAACACCATATATTTT

v_call: TRBV28
d_call: TRBD2
clone_size: NA
j_call: TRBJ2-7
cdr3_aa: CASRESGAFYEQYF
cdr3_nt: TGTGCCAGCAGAGAAAGCGGGGCTTTCTACGAGCAGTACTTC

v_call: TRBV4-3
d_call: NA
clone_size: NA
j_call: TRBJ1-2
cdr3_aa: CASSQQQDLGGYTF
cdr3_nt: TGCGCCAGCAGCCAACAACAGGACCTGGGTGGCTACACCTTC

v_call: TRBV4-1
d_call: NA
clone_size: few
j_call: TRBJ1-4
cdr3_aa: CASSPLGLGLGLFF
cdr3_nt: TGCGCCAGCAGCCCGTTAGGCCTAGGCTTAGGACTGTTTTTT

v_call: TRBV10-3
d_call: TRBD2
clone_size: NA
j_call: TRBJ2-5
cdr3_aa: CAISGGTSGEKETQYF
cdr3_nt: TGTGCCATCAGTGGAGGGACTAGCGGAGAGAAAGAGACCCAGTACTTC

v_call: TRBV6-1
d_call: NA
clone_size: NA
j_call: TRBJ2-5
cdr3_aa: CASSDRPAAETQYF
cdr3_nt: TGTGCCAGCAGTGACAGGCCAGCGGCAGAGACCCAGTACTTC

v_call: TRBV5-1
d_call: TRBD1
clone_size: NA
j_call: TRBJ2-2
cdr3_aa: CASSLERGPGGELFF
cdr3_nt: TGCGCCAGCAGCTTGGAGAGGGGGCCTGGCGGGGAGCTGTTTTTT

v_call: TRBV7-9
d_call: NA
clone_size: NA
j_call: TRBJ1-5
cdr3_aa: CASSEGQFQPQHF
cdr3_nt: TGTGCCAGCAGCGAAGGACAGTTTCAGCCCCAGCATTTT

v_call: TRBV30
d_call: TRBD1
clone_size: NA
j_call: TRBJ1-3
cdr3_aa: CARTRTGWDTIYF
cdr3_nt: TGTGCCCGAACTAGGACAGGCTGGGACACCATATATTTT

v_call: TRBV19
d_call: TRBD1
clone_size: NA
j_call: TRBJ1-1
cdr3_aa: CASSTRDRGRMNTEAFF
cdr3_nt: TGTGCCAGTAGTACCCGGGACAGGGGACGGATGAACACTGAAGCTTTCTTT

v_call: TRBV7-2
d_call: NA
clone_size: NA
j_call: TRBJ2-5
cdr3_aa: CASSLGPGWETQYF
cdr3_nt: TGTGCCAGCAGCTTAGGGCCAGGGTGGGAGACCCAGTACTTC

v_call: TRBV7-3
d_call: NA
clone_size: NA
j_call: TRBJ2-3
cdr3_aa: CASSFRGADTQYF
cdr3_nt: TGTGCCAGCAGCTTCAGGGGTGCAGATACGCAGTATTTT

v_call: TRBV9
d_call: TRBD2
clone_size: NA
j_call: TRBJ2-5
cdr3_aa: CASNLAGGQETQYF
cdr3_nt: TGTGCCAGCAACTTAGCGGGGGGCCAAGAGACCCAGTACTTC

v_call: TRBV29-1
d_call: NA
clone_size: NA
j_call: TRBJ2-7
cdr3_aa: CSVAQGLNSYEQYF
cdr3_nt: TGCAGCGTTGCTCAGGGACTTAACTCCTACGAGCAGTACTTC

v_call: TRBV18
d_call: NA
clone_size: NA
j_call: TRBJ2-7
cdr3_aa: CASSPGGSVYEQYF
cdr3_nt: TGTGCCAGCTCACCTGGGGGGTCCGTCTACGAGCAGTACTTC

v_call: TRBV10-3
d_call: TRBD1
clone_size: NA
j_call: TRBJ1-1
cdr3_aa: CAIRKTGGPNTEAFF
cdr3_nt: TGTGCCATCAGGAAAACAGGGGGCCCGAACACTGAAGCTTTCTTT

v_call: TRBV5-1
d_call: TRBD2
clone_size: NA
j_call: TRBJ2-1
cdr3_aa: CASSTLSGSGNEQFF
cdr3_nt: TGCGCCAGCAGCACCCTTAGCGGGAGTGGGAATGAGCAGTTCTTC

v_call: TRBV7-2
d_call: TRBD2
clone_size: NA
j_call: TRBJ2-5
cdr3_aa: CASSLLAGGEETQYF
cdr3_nt: TGTGCCAGCAGCTTACTAGCGGGGGGAGAAGAGACCCAGTACTTC

v_call: TRBV6-5
d_call: TRBD1
clone_size: NA
j_call: TRBJ1-1
cdr3_aa: CASSRTGVTEAFF
cdr3_nt: TGTGCCAGCAGCCGGACAGGGGTCACTGAAGCTTTCTTT

v_call: TRBV5-1
d_call: NA
clone_size: NA
j_call: TRBJ1-1
cdr3_aa: CASSPSQNTEAFF
cdr3_nt: TGCGCCAGCAGCCCGAGTCAGAACACTGAAGCTTTCTTT